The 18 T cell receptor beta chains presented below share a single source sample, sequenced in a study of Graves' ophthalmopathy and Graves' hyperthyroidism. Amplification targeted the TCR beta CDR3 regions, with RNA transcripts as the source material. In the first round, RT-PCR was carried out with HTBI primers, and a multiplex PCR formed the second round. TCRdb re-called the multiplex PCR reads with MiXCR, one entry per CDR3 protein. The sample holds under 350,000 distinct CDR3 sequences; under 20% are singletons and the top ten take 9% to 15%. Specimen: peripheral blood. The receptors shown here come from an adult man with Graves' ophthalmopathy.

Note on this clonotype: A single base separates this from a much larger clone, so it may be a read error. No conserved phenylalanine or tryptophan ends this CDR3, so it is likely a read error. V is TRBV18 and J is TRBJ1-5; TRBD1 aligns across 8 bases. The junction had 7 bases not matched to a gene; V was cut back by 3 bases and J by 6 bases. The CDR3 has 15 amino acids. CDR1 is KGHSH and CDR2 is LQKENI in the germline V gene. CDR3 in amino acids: CASSPDRGDGQPQHL. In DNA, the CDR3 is TGTGCCAGCTCACCCGACAGGGGAGATGGTCAGCCCCAGCATCTT.

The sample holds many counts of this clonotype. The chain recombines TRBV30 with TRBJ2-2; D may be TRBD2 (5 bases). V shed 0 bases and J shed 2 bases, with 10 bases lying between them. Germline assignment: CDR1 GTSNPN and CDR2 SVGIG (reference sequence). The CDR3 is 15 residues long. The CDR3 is CAWSVRPGNTGELFF. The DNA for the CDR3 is TGTGCCTGGAGTGTACGGCCGGGAAACACCGGGGAGCTGTTTTTT.

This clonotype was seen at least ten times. DNA of the CDR3: TGTGCCAGCAGCCAGGAAGGACTAGCGCGGGAGACCCAGTACTTC. Its translation: CASSQEGLARETQYF. The chain is built from TRBV14 and TRBJ2-5; 9 bases are a match to TRBD2. Trimming cost V 3 bases and J 5 bases; bases outside gene matches: 7. This CDR3 is 15 amino acids long. The germline CDR1 and CDR2 sequences are SGHDN and FVKESK. The whole variable domain, filled in from reference TRBV14 and TRBJ2-5, reads EAGVTQFPSHSVIEKGQTVTLRCDPISGHDNLYWYRRVMGKEIKFLLHFVKESKQDESGMPNNRFLAERTGGTYSTLKVQPAELEDSGVYFCASSQEGLARETQYFGPGTRLLVL.

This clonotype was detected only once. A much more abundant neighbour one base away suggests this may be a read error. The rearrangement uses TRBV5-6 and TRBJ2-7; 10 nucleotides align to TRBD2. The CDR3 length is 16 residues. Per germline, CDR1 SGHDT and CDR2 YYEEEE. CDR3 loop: CAISLMGSGGDYEQYF. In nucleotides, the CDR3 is TGTGCCATCAGCTTGATGGGGAGCGGGGGGGACTACGAGCAGTACTTC.

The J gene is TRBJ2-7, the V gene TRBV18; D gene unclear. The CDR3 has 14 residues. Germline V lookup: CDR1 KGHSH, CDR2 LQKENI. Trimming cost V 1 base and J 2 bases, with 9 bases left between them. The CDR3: CASSPRQKTYEQYF. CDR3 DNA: TGTGCCAGCTCACCACGGCAGAAAACCTACGAGCAGTACTTC.

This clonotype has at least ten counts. CDR3 in amino acids: CAWSGSSGNQETQYF. The CDR3 coding sequence is TGTGCCTGGAGTGGGAGTAGCGGGAATCAAGAGACCCAGTACTTC. The chain carries TRBV30 and TRBJ2-5; 8 bases map to TRBD2. Germline lookup yields CDR1 GTSNPN and CDR2 SVGIG (reference sequence). This CDR3 comprises 15 residues. Trimming took 1 base from V and 2 from J; bases not matched to a gene: 6.

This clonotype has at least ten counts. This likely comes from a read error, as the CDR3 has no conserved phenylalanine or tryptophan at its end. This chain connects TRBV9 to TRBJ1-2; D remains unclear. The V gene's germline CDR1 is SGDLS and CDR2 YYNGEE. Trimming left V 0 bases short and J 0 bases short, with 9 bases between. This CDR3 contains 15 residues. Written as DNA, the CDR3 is TGTGCCAGCAGCGTAGATCAGGCCCCTAACTATGGCTACACCTCC. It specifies CASSVDQAPNYGYTS.

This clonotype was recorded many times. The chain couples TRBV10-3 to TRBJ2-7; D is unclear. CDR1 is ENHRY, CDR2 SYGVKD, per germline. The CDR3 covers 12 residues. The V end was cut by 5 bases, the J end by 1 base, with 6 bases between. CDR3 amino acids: CAISPLSYEQYF. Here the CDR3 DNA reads TGTGCCATCAGTCCCTTGTCCTACGAGCAGTACTTC.

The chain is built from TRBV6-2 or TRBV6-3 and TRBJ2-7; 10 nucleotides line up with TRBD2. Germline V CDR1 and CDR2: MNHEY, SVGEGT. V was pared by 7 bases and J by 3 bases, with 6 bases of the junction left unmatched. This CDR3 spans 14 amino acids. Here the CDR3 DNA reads TGTGCCAGCAATTTAGCGGGAGGCCTCTACGAGCAGTACTTC. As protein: CASNLAGGLYEQYF.

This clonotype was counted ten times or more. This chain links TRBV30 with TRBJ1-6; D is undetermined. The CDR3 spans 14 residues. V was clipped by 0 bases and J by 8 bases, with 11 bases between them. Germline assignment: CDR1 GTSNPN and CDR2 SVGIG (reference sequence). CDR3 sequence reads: CAWSVSGDYSPLHF. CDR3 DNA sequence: TGTGCCTGGAGTGTGTCGGGAGATTATTCACCCCTCCACTTT.

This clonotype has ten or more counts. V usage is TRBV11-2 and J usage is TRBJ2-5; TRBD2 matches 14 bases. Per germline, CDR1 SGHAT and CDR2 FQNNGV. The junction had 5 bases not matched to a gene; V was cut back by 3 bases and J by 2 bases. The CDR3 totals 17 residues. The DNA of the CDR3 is TGTGCCAGCAGCTTTGGACTAGCGGGGGGAAGACAAGAGACCCAGTACTTC. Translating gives CASSFGLAGGRQETQYF.

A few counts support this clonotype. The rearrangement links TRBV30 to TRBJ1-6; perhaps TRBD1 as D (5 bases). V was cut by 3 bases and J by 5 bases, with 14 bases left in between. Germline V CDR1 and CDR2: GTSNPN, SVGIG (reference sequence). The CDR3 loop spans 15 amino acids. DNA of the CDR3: TGTGCCTGGAGCCGGGGGGGGGGGAATAATTCACCCCTCCACTTT. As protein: CAWSRGGGNNSPLHF. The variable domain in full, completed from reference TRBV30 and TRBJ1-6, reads SQTIHQWPATLVQPVGSPLSLECTVEGTSNPNLYWYRQAAGRGLQLLFYSVGIGQISSEVPQNLSASRPQDRQFILSSKKLLLSDSGFYLCAWSRGGGNNSPLHFGNGTRLTVT.

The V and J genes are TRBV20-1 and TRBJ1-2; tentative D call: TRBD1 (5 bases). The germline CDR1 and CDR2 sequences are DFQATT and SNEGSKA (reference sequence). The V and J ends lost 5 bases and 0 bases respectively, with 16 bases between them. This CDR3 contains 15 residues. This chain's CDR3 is CSAESTRGANYGYTF. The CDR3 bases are TGCAGTGCTGAATCCACCCGGGGCGCTAACTATGGCTACACCTTC.

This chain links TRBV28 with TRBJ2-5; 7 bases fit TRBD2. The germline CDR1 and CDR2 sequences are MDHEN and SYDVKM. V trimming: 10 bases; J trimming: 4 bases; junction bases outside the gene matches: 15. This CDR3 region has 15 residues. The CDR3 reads CATTPTGRGRETQYF. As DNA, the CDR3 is TGTGCCACCACCCCGACTGGGAGGGGTAGAGAGACCCAGTACTTC.

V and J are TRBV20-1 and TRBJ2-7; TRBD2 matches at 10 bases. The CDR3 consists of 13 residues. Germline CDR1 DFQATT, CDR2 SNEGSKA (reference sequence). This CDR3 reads CSAGTSESYEQYF. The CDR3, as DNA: TGCAGCGCTGGGACTAGCGAGAGTTACGAGCAGTACTTC.

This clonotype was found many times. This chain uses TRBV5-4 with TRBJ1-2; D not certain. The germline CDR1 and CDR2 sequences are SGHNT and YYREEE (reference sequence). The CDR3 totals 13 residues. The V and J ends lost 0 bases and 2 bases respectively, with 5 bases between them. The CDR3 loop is CASSLVPNYGYTF. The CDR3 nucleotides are TGTGCCAGCAGCTTGGTTCCGAACTATGGCTACACCTTC.

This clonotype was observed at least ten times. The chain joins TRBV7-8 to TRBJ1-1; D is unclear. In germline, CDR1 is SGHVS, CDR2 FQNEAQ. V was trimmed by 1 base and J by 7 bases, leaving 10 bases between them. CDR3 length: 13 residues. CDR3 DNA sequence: TGTGCCAGCAGCTTAGTTGTGAGCGATGAAGCTTTCTTT. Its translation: CASSLVVSDEAFF. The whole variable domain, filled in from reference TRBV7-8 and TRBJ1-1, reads GAGVSQSPRYKVAKRGQDVALRCDPISGHVSLFWYQQALGQGPEFLTYFQNEAQLDKSGLPSDRFFAERPEGSVSTLKIQRTQQEDSAVYLCASSLVVSDEAFFGQGTRLTVV.

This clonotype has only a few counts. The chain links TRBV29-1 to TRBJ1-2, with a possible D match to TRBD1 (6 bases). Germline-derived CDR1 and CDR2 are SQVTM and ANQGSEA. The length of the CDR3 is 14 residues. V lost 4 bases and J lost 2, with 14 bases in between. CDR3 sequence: CSVVLPDSNYGYTF. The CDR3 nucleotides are TGCAGCGTTGTTTTGCCGGACAGCAACTATGGCTACACCTTC.